These T cell receptor beta chains were read from a single sample in a study of OX40 agonist ivuxolimab in advanced cancers. Method: immunoSEQ multiplex PCR; TCRdb's copy keeps in-frame clones and lacks some. The table records tens of thousands of clones, about 90% of them present only once. The sequencing used CD4+ or CD8+ T cells sorted from blood, collected in a trial of the OX40 agonist ivuxolimab. These TCRs come from an adult with an advanced solid tumor such as melanoma, head and neck, liver or kidney cancer. CDR3s include the opening cysteine and the closing phenylalanine or tryptophan. Each record gives: J gene, D gene, V gene, clone size, CDR3 protein, CDR3 DNA. The D gene is left open where the match is weak. Not every row has a clone size; where given, it reads once, few, many or a size class.

TRBJ2-7	TRBD1	TRBV29-1	NA	CSVKAGTGSYEQYF	TGCAGCGTCAAGGCCGGGACAGGATCCTACGAGCAGTACTTC
TRBJ1-6	NA	TRBV2	NA	CASSEDRNRGSPLHF	TGTGCCAGCAGTGAGGACAGAAACAGAGGTTCACCCCTCCACTTT
TRBJ1-5	NA	TRBV30	once	CAWSTSNQPQHF	TGTGCCTGGAGTACTAGCAATCAGCCCCAGCATTTT
TRBJ2-5	TRBD1	TRBV4-2	NA	CASSPSKIGGVGTQYF	TGTGCCAGCAGCCCATCAAAGATAGGGGGCGTTGGGACCCAGTACTTC
TRBJ2-6	TRBD1	TRBV7-9	NA	CASSLFGQGGGANVLTF	TGTGCCAGCAGCTTATTTGGACAGGGGGGCGGGGCCAACGTCCTGACTTTC
TRBJ1-1	NA	TRBV2	once	CASSERARTEAFF	TGTGCCAGCAGTGAAAGGGCAAGGACTGAAGCTTTCTTT
TRBJ1-2	TRBD1	TRBV19	once	CASSTPDRAASSRNGYTF	TGTGCCAGTAGTACGCCGGACAGGGCCGCCTCATCTAGAAATGGCTACACCTTC
TRBJ2-4	NA	TRBV7-9	NA	CASSSAGGNIQYF	TGTGCCAGCAGTTCAGCCGGGGGAAACATTCAGTACTTC
TRBJ2-2	NA	TRBV29-1	NA	CSVDTGRGGELFF	TGCAGCGTTGATACAGGGAGAGGCGGGGAGCTGTTTTTT
TRBJ2-7	NA	TRBV18	few	CASSPPEDPYEQYF	TGTGCCAGCTCACCACCTGAGGATCCTTACGAGCAGTACTTC
TRBJ1-4	NA	TRBV28	once	CASRRKIEKLFF	TGTGCCAGCAGAAGGAAGATCGAAAAACTGTTTTTT
TRBJ1-1	TRBD1	TRBV18	NA	CASSPPGQSNTEAFF	TGTGCCAGCTCGCCGCCGGGACAGTCCAACACTGAAGCTTTCTTT
TRBJ2-5	NA	TRBV5-1	once	CASTDPLGGETQYF	TGCGCCAGCACAGACCCCTTGGGGGGAGAGACCCAGTACTTC
TRBJ1-5	NA	TRBV10-2	NA	CASSGQGLLNQPQHF	TGCGCCAGCAGTGGCCAGGGGCTTCTCAATCAGCCCCAGCATTTT
TRBJ2-3	TRBD1	TRBV11-2	once	CASSLGTGATDTQYF	TGTGCCAGCAGCTTAGGAACAGGGGCGACAGATACGCAGTATTTT
TRBJ1-1	NA	TRBV19	NA	CASRGVAEPMNTEAFF	TGTGCCAGTAGGGGGGTCGCGGAACCTATGAACACTGAAGCTTTCTTT
TRBJ1-3	NA	TRBV28	NA	CASSSITGSSGNTIYF	TGTGCCAGCAGTTCTATTACAGGGAGCTCTGGAAACACCATATATTTT
TRBJ2-7	TRBD1	TRBV6-5	NA	CASRIQGPYYEQYF	TGTGCCAGCAGAATACAGGGGCCCTACTACGAGCAGTACTTC
TRBJ1-5	NA	TRBV19	NA	CASSWQEHQPQHF	TGTGCCAGTAGTTGGCAGGAACATCAGCCCCAGCATTTT